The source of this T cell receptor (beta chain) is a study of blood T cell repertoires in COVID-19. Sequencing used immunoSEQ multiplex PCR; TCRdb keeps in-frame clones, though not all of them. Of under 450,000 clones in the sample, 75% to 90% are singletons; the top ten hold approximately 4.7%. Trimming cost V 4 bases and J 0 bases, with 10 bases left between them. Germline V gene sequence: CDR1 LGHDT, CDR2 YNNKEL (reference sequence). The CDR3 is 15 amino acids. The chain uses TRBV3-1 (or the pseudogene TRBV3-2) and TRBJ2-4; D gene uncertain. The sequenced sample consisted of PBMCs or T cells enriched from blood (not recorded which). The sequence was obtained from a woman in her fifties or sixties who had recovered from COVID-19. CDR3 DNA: TGTGCCAGCAGCCGCGTGAGTTTAGCCAAAAACATTCAGTACTTC. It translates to CASSRVSLAKNIQYF.